The clone carrying this TCR beta chain has a handful of counts. Antigen specificity is unknown. Germline CDR1 MNHEY, CDR2 SVGAGI. Trimming left V 5 bases short and J 6 bases short, with 13 bases between. This CDR3 has 14 residues. Researchers picked out CD4+ and CD8+ T cells from PBMCs by sorting. Extracted RNA was reverse transcribed into cDNA, the sequencing template. Profiled with immunoSEQ multiplex PCR; TCRdb holds only in-frame clones, not every one. Among over 100,000 clones listed, 49% were seen once. The sample is drawn from a study of CD8+ T cells in alopecia areata. Notes on the study in general: Lesional scalp displayed greater clonality than normal scalp, most notably in alopecia totalis/universalis. There were also resident alphabeta T cells of normal skin sequenced in scalp samples.

The rearrangement uses TRBV6-5 and TRBJ2-2, with D possibly being TRBD1 (5 bases). Sequencing used CD8+ T cells sorted from blood, obtained at week 0. The clonotype originates from a human donor with alopecia areata. CDR3 loop: CASSPLRVAGELFF. Written as DNA, the CDR3 is TGTGCCAGCAGTCCGCTCAGGGTGGCCGGGGAGCTGTTTTTT.